This TCR beta chain was sequenced during a study of blood T cell repertoires in COVID-19. Looking at the study overall: Acute and convalescent COVID-19 specimens originated in the United States, Italy and Spain. Sources were T cells, B-cell-depleted T cells, or PBMCs; the material itself was cDNA or gDNA.

Participant age was about 18 to 89 years, and participants resided in fewer than 25 US areas. This CDR3 spans 14 amino acids. Trimming pared 0 bases from V and 7 bases from J, leaving 10 bases between. Germline V gene data show CDR1 as LGHDT and CDR2 as YNNKEL (reference sequence). Study processing details: By means of reference gene primer amplification, nucleated cell counts were estimated. The table came from immunoSEQ multiplex PCR; TCRdb's copy has only in-frame clones and leaves some out. That table furnishes V, J and clone size, whereas the DNA furnished D and trimming. The sample holds 300,000 to 500,000 clones, roughly 87% seen once.

V and J are TRBV3-1 (or the pseudogene TRBV3-2) and TRBJ1-3; D call uncertain. Sample: PBMCs or T cells enriched from blood (not recorded which). The sequence was obtained from a middle-aged woman with acute COVID-19. The CDR3 nucleotides read TGTGCCAGCAGCCAAGAGATCATACGGAACACCATATATTTT. It encodes CASSQEIIRNTIYF.